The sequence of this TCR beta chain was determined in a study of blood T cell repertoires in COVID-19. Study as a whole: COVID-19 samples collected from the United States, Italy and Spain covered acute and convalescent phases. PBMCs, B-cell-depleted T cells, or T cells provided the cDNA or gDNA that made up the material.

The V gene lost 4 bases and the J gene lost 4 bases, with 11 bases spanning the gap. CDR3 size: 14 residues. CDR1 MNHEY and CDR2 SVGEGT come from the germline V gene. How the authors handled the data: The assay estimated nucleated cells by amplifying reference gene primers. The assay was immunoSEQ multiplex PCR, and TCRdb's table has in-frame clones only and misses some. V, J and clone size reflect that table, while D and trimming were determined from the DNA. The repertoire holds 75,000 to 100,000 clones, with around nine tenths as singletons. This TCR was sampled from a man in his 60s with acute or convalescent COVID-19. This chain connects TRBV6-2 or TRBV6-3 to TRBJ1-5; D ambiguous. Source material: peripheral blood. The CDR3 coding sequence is TGTGCCAGCAGTTTATGGGGAGGGAATCAGCCCCAGCATTTT. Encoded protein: CASSLWGGNQPQHF.